The entry that follows covers one TCR beta chain sequence. This specimen comes from a study of blood T cell repertoires in COVID-19. Using immunoSEQ multiplex PCR, the repertoire was profiled, and TCRdb retains in-frame clones only, with some absent. The data contain 200,000 to 250,000 clones, approximately 86% of them singletons. The CDR3 runs to 15 residues. Germline assignment: CDR1 LGHNT and CDR2 FRNRAP. V was clipped by 5 bases and J by 4 bases; unmatched bases: 7. Input material: peripheral blood. The genes are TRBV12-5 and TRBJ1-5; 8 bases fit TRBD1. The source is a man aged 60-69 years with acute or convalescent COVID-19. This chain's CDR3 is CASGAGQGRNQPQHF. DNA of the CDR3: TGTGCTAGTGGTGCCGGACAGGGCAGGAATCAGCCCCAGCATTTT.